A selection of T cell receptor beta chains follows, all from one sample in a study of T cell repertoires in cytomegalovirus infection. Antigens for these TCRs are unknown. TCRdb processed the reads anew with MiXCR; each CDR3 protein has one entry. In the table there are about 350,000 distinct CDR3 sequences, roughly a third of which are singletons. The sample was cultured PBMCs, taken from culture after CMV antigen stimulation. Receptors were obtained from a human donor in good health (CMV status not recorded). Some clones in this sample may be carry-over from other donors' samples. Each CDR3 is given with its conserved first and last residue. A D gene is named only where the DNA matches it firmly. Clone size is not always given. Where it is, it says once, few, many or a class for expanded clones.

v_call: TRBV4-3
d_call: .
clone_size: .
j_call: TRBJ1-1
cdr3_aa: CASSYTLGGMNTEAFF
cdr3_nt: TGCGCCAGCAGTTATACGCTCGGGGGTATGAACACTGAAGCTTTCTTT

v_call: TRBV6-1
d_call: .
clone_size: few
j_call: TRBJ2-6
cdr3_aa: CASIPQGTLANVLTF
cdr3_nt: TGTGCCAGCATTCCCCAGGGTACCTTGGCCAACGTCCTGACTTTC

v_call: TRBV9
d_call: .
clone_size: .
j_call: TRBJ1-6
cdr3_aa: CASSHPPGTPDSPLHF
cdr3_nt: TGTGCCAGCAGCCACCCTCCAGGGACACCCGATTCACCCCTCCACTTT

v_call: TRBV11-3
d_call: TRBD2
clone_size: .
j_call: TRBJ2-2
cdr3_aa: CASSLGRGTGELFF
cdr3_nt: TGTGCCAGCAGCCTGGGGAGGGGAACCGGGGAGCTGTTTTTT

v_call: TRBV14
d_call: .
clone_size: few
j_call: TRBJ2-5
cdr3_aa: CASSQSRPGGPRTETQYF
cdr3_nt: TGTGCCAGCAGCCAATCCCGTCCCGGGGGCCCCCGGACAGAGACCCAGTACTTC

v_call: TRBV9
d_call: .
clone_size: .
j_call: TRBJ2-3
cdr3_aa: CASSVESADTQYF
cdr3_nt: TGTGCCAGCAGCGTAGAATCGGCAGATACGCAGTATTTT

v_call: TRBV7-2
d_call: TRBD1
clone_size: .
j_call: TRBJ1-2
cdr3_aa: CASSARTGEGHGYTF
cdr3_nt: TGTGCCAGCAGCGCCAGGACAGGGGAGGGACATGGCTACACCTTC

v_call: TRBV18
d_call: .
clone_size: .
j_call: TRBJ2-3
cdr3_aa: CASSPRGSADTQYF
cdr3_nt: TGTGCCAGCTCACCACGGGGCAGTGCAGATACGCAGTATTTT

v_call: TRBV7-2
d_call: TRBD1
clone_size: few
j_call: TRBJ2-1
cdr3_aa: CASSLYTGGLNEQFF
cdr3_nt: TGTGCCAGCAGCTTATATACAGGGGGCCTAAATGAGCAGTTCTTC

v_call: TRBV7-8
d_call: .
clone_size: few
j_call: TRBJ2-7
cdr3_aa: CASSAGLGYEQYF
cdr3_nt: TGTGCCAGCAGCGCCGGGCTGGGCTACGAGCAGTACTTC

v_call: TRBV7-2
d_call: TRBD1
clone_size: many
j_call: TRBJ1-2
cdr3_aa: CASSRQGSPVKYGYTF
cdr3_nt: TGTGCCAGCAGCCGACAGGGTTCCCCCGTAAAGTATGGCTACACCTTC

v_call: TRBV9
d_call: TRBD1
clone_size: .
j_call: TRBJ2-3
cdr3_aa: CASSVTGEPNTQYF
cdr3_nt: TGTGCCAGCAGCGTCACAGGGGAGCCAAATACGCAGTATTTT

v_call: TRBV6-8
d_call: .
clone_size: few
j_call: TRBJ2-1
cdr3_aa: CASSPTGTPYNEQFF
cdr3_nt: TGTGCCAGCAGTCCGACCGGGACTCCCTACAATGAGCAGTTCTTC

v_call: TRBV7-2
d_call: TRBD2
clone_size: .
j_call: TRBJ2-1
cdr3_aa: CASTLRRGGRNLYNEQFF
cdr3_nt: TGTGCCAGCACCCTACGTCGTGGCGGGAGGAACCTATACAATGAGCAGTTCTTC

v_call: TRBV18
d_call: .
clone_size: .
j_call: TRBJ2-5
cdr3_aa: CASSQSSGPAAQYF
cdr3_nt: TGTGCCAGCTCACAATCGAGCGGACCTGCGGCCCAGTACTTC

v_call: TRBV12-3/TRBV12-4
d_call: .
clone_size: .
j_call: TRBJ1-4
cdr3_aa: CASSPSEGIFEKLFF
cdr3_nt: TGTGCCAGCAGTCCCAGTGAGGGGATCTTTGAAAAACTGTTTTTT

v_call: TRBV12-3/TRBV12-4
d_call: .
clone_size: .
j_call: TRBJ1-4
cdr3_aa: CASSLRGLGGLNEKLFF
cdr3_nt: TGTGCCAGCAGTTTACGAGGCCTCGGGGGCTTAAATGAAAAACTGTTTTTT

v_call: TRBV7-2
d_call: .
clone_size: .
j_call: TRBJ2-4
cdr3_aa: CASSLVLGGGQNIQYF
cdr3_nt: TGTGCCAGCAGCTTAGTGTTGGGCGGCGGGCAAAACATTCAGTACTTC

v_call: TRBV7-8
d_call: TRBD1
clone_size: .
j_call: TRBJ1-5
cdr3_aa: CASSLATGTGGGQPQHF
cdr3_nt: TGTGCCAGCAGCTTAGCAACCGGGACAGGGGGCGGTCAGCCCCAGCATTTT

v_call: TRBV12-3/TRBV12-4
d_call: .
clone_size: few
j_call: TRBJ2-4
cdr3_aa: CASTTRAQNIQYF
cdr3_nt: TGTGCCAGCACCACCCGGGCCCAAAACATTCAGTACTTC

v_call: TRBV6-2/TRBV6-3
d_call: .
clone_size: .
j_call: TRBJ2-2
cdr3_aa: CASNRGGGTGELFF
cdr3_nt: TGTGCCAGCAATAGAGGGGGAGGAACCGGGGAGCTGTTTTTT

v_call: TRBV19
d_call: .
clone_size: few
j_call: TRBJ2-3
cdr3_aa: CASSLQGGGGADTQYF
cdr3_nt: TGTGCCAGTAGCCTCCAGGGGGGAGGTGGGGCAGATACGCAGTATTTT

v_call: TRBV24-1
d_call: TRBD2
clone_size: few
j_call: TRBJ2-3
cdr3_aa: CAISRGGTDTQYF
cdr3_nt: TGTGCCATTAGCCGGGGGGGCACAGATACGCAGTATTTT

v_call: TRBV20-1
d_call: TRBD2
clone_size: few
j_call: TRBJ2-2
cdr3_aa: CSPLEERASGRGNTGELFF
cdr3_nt: TGCAGTCCATTGGAAGAGAGGGCTAGCGGGAGGGGAAACACCGGGGAGCTGTTTTTT

v_call: TRBV7-8
d_call: TRBD1
clone_size: .
j_call: TRBJ2-5
cdr3_aa: CASSARQGVWETQYF
cdr3_nt: TGTGCCAGCAGCGCGAGACAGGGGGTTTGGGAGACCCAGTACTTC